The 2 T cell receptor beta chains below come from one sample, sequenced in a study of cytomegalovirus exposure and HLA in healthy donors. Both 60 Vbeta primers and 13 Jbeta primers went into the PCR. Only in-frame clones appear in the TCRdb table, and some are missing; sequencing was by immunoSEQ multiplex PCR. The sample lists 110,000 or so clones, 67% occurring once. What was sequenced was PBMCs. The receptor source for this set is a man aged 18 to 29 in good health and CMV-seropositive.

This clone was recorded a few times. The chain has TRBV2 and TRBJ2-2, with D tentatively TRBD1 (6 bases). This CDR3 contains 14 residues. Germline V lookup: CDR1 SNHLY, CDR2 FYNNEI. The CDR3: CAMIRGIGTGELFF. The CDR3 region has the DNA TGTGCTATGATCAGGGGTATTGGCACCGGGGAGCTGTTTTTT. Full variable domain (remainder filled in from reference TRBV2 and TRBJ2-2): EPEVTQTPSHQVTQMGQEVILRCVPISNHLYFYWYRQILGQKVEFLVSFYNNEISEKSEIFDDQFSVERPDGSNFTLKIRSTKLEDSAMYFCAMIRGIGTGELFFGEGSRLTVL.

The sample holds one count of this clone. The CDR3: CASSVLTGERLAANEKLFF. In DNA form, the CDR3 reads TGTGCCAGCAGCGTTCTGACGGGAGAGCGCCTCGCGGCTAATGAAAAACTGTTTTTT. The chain carries TRBV7-8 and TRBJ1-4; D gene uncertain. The V and J ends lost 5 bases and 3 bases respectively, with 25 bases between them. Germline lookup yields CDR1 SGHVS and CDR2 FQNEAQ. There are 19 residues in the CDR3.